The 29 T cell receptor beta chains reported below all come from one sample, sequenced in a study of shared clonotypes between healthy human individuals. TCRdb keeps only in-frame clones here, not all; method: immunoSEQ multiplex PCR. The top ten hold 10% to 15% of the sample, which has roughly 500,000 clones, more than 65% seen once. The sequenced sample consisted of PBMCs. The receptor source for this set is a woman between 40 and 55 years old in good health. Some clones in this sample may be carry-over from other donors' samples.

The CDR3 loop reads CASSADSYSGNTIYF. The CDR3 DNA follows: TGTGCCAGCAGCGCGGACAGCTACTCTGGAAACACCATATATTTT. This sequence joins TRBV9 and TRBJ1-3, with D tentatively TRBD1 (6 bases). Trimming removed 3 bases from V and 0 bases from J, with 10 bases in between. The germline V gene has CDR1 SGDLS and CDR2 YYNGEE. The CDR3 length is 15 residues.

The J gene is TRBJ2-5, the V gene TRBV6-5, with a tentative D call TRBD2 (5 bases). Per the germline V gene, CDR1 is MNHEY and CDR2 is SVGAGI. There are 14 residues in the CDR3. V was clipped by 6 bases and J by 5 bases, with 16 bases between them. The CDR3 loop is CASSSFLSGETQYF. In DNA form, the CDR3 reads TGTGCCAGCAGCTCCTTTTTATCGGGGGAGACCCAGTACTTC.

The chain carries TRBV18 and TRBJ2-6; 7 positions match TRBD1. The germline gives CDR1 KGHSH, CDR2 LQKENI. The junction had 4 bases not matched to a gene; V was cut back by 5 bases and J by 0 bases. This CDR3 region has 16 residues. The CDR3 region has the DNA TGTGCCAGCTCATCCCCAGGGGGCTCTGGGGCCAACGTCCTGACTTTC. Protein sequence: CASSSPGGSGANVLTF.

V is TRBV10-1 and J is TRBJ2-2; 8 positions agree with TRBD2. Germline V lookup: CDR1 WNHNN, CDR2 SYGVQD (reference sequence). This CDR3 has 18 residues. With 3 bases clipped from V and 1 base from J, the junction kept 10 bases outside the gene matches. The CDR3 DNA reads TGCGCCAGCAGTGATCCCCCTACCACTAGCGGGAACACCGGGGAGCTGTTTTTT. Residues: CASSDPPTTSGNTGELFF.

The J gene is TRBJ2-7, the V gene TRBV7-2; 7 positions match TRBD2. V shed 0 bases and J 0 bases; nucleotides not matched to a gene: 5. This CDR3 region has 16 residues. Germline-derived CDR1 and CDR2 are SGHTA and FQGNSA. This CDR3 reads CASSLASGTRSYEQYF. CDR3 sequence (DNA): TGTGCCAGCAGCTTAGCAAGCGGGACCCGCTCCTACGAGCAGTACTTC.

The J gene is TRBJ2-1, the V gene TRBV5-8; TRBD2 agrees at 8 bases. V was pared by 5 bases and J by 16 bases, with 14 bases of the junction left unmatched. The CDR3 loop spans 13 amino acids. The germline CDR1 and CDR2 sequences are SGHTS and YDEGEE. The CDR3 protein is CASRVLSGLAFFF. CDR3 DNA: TGTGCCAGCAGAGTTCTGTCCGGACTAGCCTTTTTCTTC.

The chain couples TRBV7-2 to TRBJ1-3; TRBD1 aligns across 8 bases. Germline loops: CDR1 SGHTA, CDR2 FQGNSA. The CDR3 runs 15 residues. Trimming cost V 4 bases and J 3 bases; bases outside gene matches: 5. CDR3 DNA: TGTGCCAGCAGCTCGACTGACAGGGGTGGAAACACCATATATTTT. Its protein product is CASSSTDRGGNTIYF. The whole variable domain, remainder taken from reference TRBV7-2 and TRBJ1-3, is GAGVSQSPSNKVTEKGKDVELRCDPISGHTALYWYRQSLGQGLEFLIYFQGNSAPDKSGLPSDRFSAERTGGSVSTLTIQRTQQEDSAVYLCASSSTDRGGNTIYFGEGSWLTVV.

Worth noting for this clone: This likely stems from a read error, as it lies one base from a far larger clone. The sample contains more than one DNA sequence encoding this CDR3. This chain connects TRBV2 to TRBJ2-3, with 8 bases that match TRBD2. The CDR3 runs to 15 residues. Per the germline V gene, CDR1 is SNHLY and CDR2 is FYNNEI. Losses at the gene ends were 4 bases for V and 3 bases for J; bases not matched to a gene: 6. This CDR3 is CASSANSGTTDTQYF. CDR3 nucleotide sequence: TGTGCCAGCAGTGCGAATAGCGGGACAACAGATACGCAGTATTTT.

In the case of this clone: Only one base separates this from a far larger clonotype, so it likely reflects a read error. The rearrangement joins TRBV6-1 to TRBJ1-1; no firm D call. The CDR3 runs 13 residues. CDR1 is MNHNS, CDR2 SASEGT, per germline. The ends were cut back, 4 bases at V and 3 bases at J, with 9 bases in the middle. The CDR3 loop is CASSVEVHTEAFF. The CDR3 DNA sequence: TGTGCCAGCAGTGTTGAGGTACACACTGAAGCTTTCTTT.

The CDR3 loop is CASSLDSRNEQFF. CDR3 DNA sequence: TGTGCCAGCAGCTTAGACAGCCGCAATGAGCAGTTCTTC. The rearrangement joins TRBV11-3 to TRBJ2-1; D not resolved. There are 13 residues in the CDR3. Germline V gives CDR1 SGHNT, CDR2 YENEEA. Trimming left V 0 bases short and J 6 bases short, with 6 bases between.

This chain joins TRBV7-6 and TRBJ1-5; D ambiguous. CDR1 SGHVS and CDR2 FNYEAQ come from the germline V gene. The V end was cut by 0 bases, the J end by 4 bases, with 4 bases between. CDR3 length: 13 residues. In DNA form, the CDR3 reads TGTGCCAGCAGCTTAGCAGATAATCAGCCCCAGCATTTT. It is translated as CASSLADNQPQHF. Full variable domain (rest looked up from reference TRBV7-6 and TRBJ1-5): GAGVSQSPRYKVTKRGQDVALRCDPISGHVSLYWYRQALGQGPEFLTYFNYEAQQDKSGLPNDRFSAERPEGSISTLTIQRTEQRDSAMYRCASSLADNQPQHFGDGTRLSIL.

The V gene is TRBV18, the J gene TRBJ1-1; D ambiguous. V lost 6 bases, J lost 7 bases, and 12 bases lay in between. CDR1 KGHSH and CDR2 LQKENI come from the germline V gene. This CDR3 has 12 amino acids. CDR3 bases: TGTGCCAGCTCCCCCTACGGTAGTGAAGCTTTCTTT. Translation gives CASSPYGSEAFF.

The V gene is TRBV11-2, the J gene TRBJ1-4; 8 positions agree with TRBD1. The germline gives CDR1 SGHAT, CDR2 FQNNGV. V was pared by 5 bases and J by 3 bases, with 2 bases of the junction left unmatched. The CDR3 spans 14 residues. CDR3: CASSQDRANEKLFF. CDR3 coding DNA: TGTGCCAGCAGCCAGGACAGGGCTAATGAAAAACTGTTTTTT.

As for this clone: A far more abundant clone sits one base away, making this likely a read error. This chain uses TRBV30 with TRBJ2-7; 7 bases map to TRBD2. Germline values: CDR1 GTSNPN, CDR2 SVGIG (reference sequence). The CDR3 totals 14 residues. V lost 5 bases and J lost 7; bases outside the gene matches: 14. The DNA for the CDR3 is TGTGCCTGGTCGTCTGGTCTAGCGGTAGGGGAGCAGTACTTC. Translated, it gives CAWSSGLAVGEQYF.

The chain recombines TRBV28 with TRBJ2-5, with D possibly TRBD1 on 6 matching bases. The V gene's germline CDR1 is MDHEN and CDR2 SYDVKM. The CDR3 is 12 amino acids. V lost 2 bases and J lost 7, with 8 bases in between. CDR3 sequence: CASSLAGATQYF. CDR3 bases: TGTGCCAGCAGTTTAGCAGGGGCGACCCAGTACTTC.

The chain recombines TRBV6-1 with TRBJ1-5, with 10 bases identical to TRBD1. V lost 2 bases, J lost 3 bases, and 4 bases stayed unmatched. The CDR3 contains 16 residues. CDR1 MNHNS and CDR2 SASEGT come from the germline V gene. The CDR3: CASSERTGGPNQPQHF. The CDR3 bases are TGTGCCAGCAGTGAAAGGACAGGGGGTCCCAATCAGCCCCAGCATTTT.

The table lists this clone with a count of one. The chain has TRBV2 and TRBJ2-5, with D possibly TRBD2 on 5 matching bases. There are 14 residues in the CDR3. The V gene's germline CDR1 is SNHLY and CDR2 FYNNEI. V shed 6 bases and J shed 3 bases, with 14 bases lying between them. CDR3 in amino acids: CASRTTEAEETQYF. The CDR3 coding sequence is TGTGCCAGCAGAACCACGGAGGCTGAAGAGACCCAGTACTTC.

The chain carries TRBV30 and TRBJ1-5; TRBD1 might be the D (5 bases). The V gene's germline CDR1 is GTSNPN and CDR2 SVGIG (reference sequence). This CDR3 has 14 amino acids. The V end lost 2 bases, the J end lost 6 bases, and 14 bases lay between the germline ends. The CDR3 is CAWSPLGLGQPQHF. For the CDR3, the DNA is TGTGCCTGGAGTCCCCTGGGGCTCGGTCAGCCCCAGCATTTT.

The J gene is TRBJ2-2, the V gene TRBV2; D is uncertain. Looked up from germline, CDR1 is SNHLY and CDR2 is FYNNEI. The CDR3 covers 15 residues. Trimming took off 3 bases at V and 0 bases at J, with 8 bases between the two ends. CDR3 sequence reads: CASSERLTNTGELFF. CDR3 bases: TGTGCCAGCAGTGAGAGACTGACGAACACCGGGGAGCTGTTTTTT.

The V and J genes are TRBV5-1 and TRBJ2-5; 14 positions agree with TRBD2. The CDR3 covers 15 residues. V shed 5 bases, J shed 5 bases, and the junction held 5 bases outside the gene matches. The germline V gene has CDR1 SGHRS and CDR2 YFSETQ. As DNA, the CDR3 is TGCGCCAGCAGGACTAGCGGGAGGGCCTTTGAGACCCAGTACTTC. It yields the protein CASRTSGRAFETQYF.

The V gene is TRBV5-6, the J gene TRBJ2-7; 11 bases align to TRBD2. Losses at the gene ends were 2 bases for V and 2 bases for J; bases not matched to a gene: 6. The CDR3 is 16 amino acids. CDR1 SGHDT and CDR2 YYEEEE come from the germline V gene. CDR3 in DNA: TGTGCCAGCAGCTTTCTAGCGGGAGGCCGCACCTACGAGCAGTACTTC. Translated, it gives CASSFLAGGRTYEQYF.

This clone was detected only once. This rearrangement joins TRBV28 to TRBJ2-7, with TRBD2 as a possible D gene (5 bases). This CDR3 spans 13 amino acids. Germline lookup yields CDR1 MDHEN and CDR2 SYDVKM. Trimming removed 4 bases from V and 2 bases from J, with 9 bases in between. The CDR3 DNA reads as TGTGCCAGCAGTTCCAGCGGAACCTACGAGCAGTACTTC. Amino acid sequence: CASSSSGTYEQYF.

Many counts were recorded for this clone. Other DNA sequences of this sample code for an identical CDR3. The gene calls are TRBV18 and TRBJ2-2; possibly TRBD1 or TRBD2 for D (5 bases each). CDR3 length equals 16 residues. Germline V gene sequence: CDR1 KGHSH, CDR2 LQKENI. V was shortened by 3 bases and J by 2 bases, with 13 bases between the two germline ends. The CDR3 DNA reads as TGTGCCAGCTCACCTCTCCCGGGACCAAACACCGGGGAGCTGTTTTTT. Translated, it gives CASSPLPGPNTGELFF.

V is TRBV28 and J is TRBJ2-3; 16 bases align to TRBD2. Losses at the gene ends were 5 bases for V and 5 bases for J; bases not matched to a gene: 7. Germline CDR1 and CDR2: MDHEN and SYDVKM. The CDR3 has 17 residues. The CDR3 region is CASSLGLAGGRGDTQYF. The CDR3 DNA reads as TGTGCCAGCAGTCTGGGACTAGCGGGAGGGCGAGGAGATACGCAGTATTTT.

The chain couples TRBV9 to TRBJ2-3; D ambiguous. Germline loops: CDR1 SGDLS, CDR2 YYNGEE. The V and J ends lost 0 bases and 1 base respectively, with 15 bases between them. This CDR3 is built from 17 residues. The CDR3 DNA is TGTGCCAGCAGCGTAGCTTCCGGAGTAGTAGGCACAGATACGCAGTATTTT. Its protein is CASSVASGVVGTDTQYF. Complete variable domain (other parts from reference TRBV9 and TRBJ2-3): DSGVTQTPKHLITATGQRVTLRCSPRSGDLSVYWYQQSLDQGLQFLIQYYNGEERAKGNILERFSAQQFPDLHSELNLSSLELGDSALYFCASSVASGVVGTDTQYFGPGTRLTVL.

The J gene is TRBJ2-4, the V gene TRBV28; TRBD2 agrees at 10 bases. J gave up 1 base and V 6 bases, and 15 bases lay outside the gene matches. Germline V gives CDR1 MDHEN, CDR2 SYDVKM. The CDR3 extends over 19 amino acids. CDR3 coding DNA: TGTGCCAGCAGGTCCCAGGGTAGCGGGAGGAGTGGGGCCAAAAACATTCAGTACTTC. Protein product: CASRSQGSGRSGAKNIQYF.

V gene TRBV18 combines with J gene TRBJ2-7; TRBD1 matches at 8 bases. After removal of 4 bases from V and 5 bases from J, the junction contained 4 bases not matched to a gene. The CDR3 contains 13 residues. The V gene's germline CDR1 is KGHSH and CDR2 LQKENI. The DNA of the CDR3 is TGTGCCAGCTCACAGGGACAGGACAACGAGCAGTACTTC. Its protein product is CASSQGQDNEQYF.

This clone was picked up one time. This likely reflects a read error, since a far larger clone is one base away. This same CDR3 is encoded by further DNA sequences in the sample. The chain combines TRBV11-2 with TRBJ2-2; 8 bases line up with TRBD1. The CDR3 has 16 residues. CDR1 and CDR2 (germline): SGHAT, FQNNGV. Written as DNA, the CDR3 is TGTGCCAGCAGCACAGGACAGGGAACGAACACCGGGGAGCTGTTTTTC. Its protein product is CASSTGQGTNTGELFF.

With respect to this clone: A read error is likely here: a far larger clone is one base away. The chain carries TRBV28 and TRBJ2-2; D is ambiguous. V lost 2 bases and J lost 0, with 7 bases in between. Germline-derived CDR1 and CDR2 are MDHEN and SYDVKM. The CDR3 length is 15 residues. The CDR3 sequence is CASSLAWANTGELFF. The CDR3 nucleotides read TGTGCCAGCAGTTTAGCGTGGGCGAACACCGGGGAGCTGTTTTTT.